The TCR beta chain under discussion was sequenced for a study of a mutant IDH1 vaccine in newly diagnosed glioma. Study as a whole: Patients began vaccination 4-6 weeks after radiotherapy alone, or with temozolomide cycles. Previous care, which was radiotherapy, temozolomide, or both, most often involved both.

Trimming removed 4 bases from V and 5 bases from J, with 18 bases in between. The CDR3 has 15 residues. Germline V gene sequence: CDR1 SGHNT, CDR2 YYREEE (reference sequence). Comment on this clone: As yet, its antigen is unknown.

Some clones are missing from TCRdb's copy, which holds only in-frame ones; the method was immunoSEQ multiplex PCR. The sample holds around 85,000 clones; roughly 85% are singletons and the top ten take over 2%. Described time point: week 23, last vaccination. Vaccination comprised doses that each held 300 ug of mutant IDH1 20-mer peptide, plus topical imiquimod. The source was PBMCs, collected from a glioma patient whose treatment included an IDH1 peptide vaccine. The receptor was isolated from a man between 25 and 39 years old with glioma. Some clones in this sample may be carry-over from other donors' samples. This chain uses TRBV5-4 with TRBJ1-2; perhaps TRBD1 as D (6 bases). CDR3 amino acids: CASSADPGDPYGYTF. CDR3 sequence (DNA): TGTGCCAGCAGCGCGGACCCAGGGGACCCTTATGGCTACACCTTC.